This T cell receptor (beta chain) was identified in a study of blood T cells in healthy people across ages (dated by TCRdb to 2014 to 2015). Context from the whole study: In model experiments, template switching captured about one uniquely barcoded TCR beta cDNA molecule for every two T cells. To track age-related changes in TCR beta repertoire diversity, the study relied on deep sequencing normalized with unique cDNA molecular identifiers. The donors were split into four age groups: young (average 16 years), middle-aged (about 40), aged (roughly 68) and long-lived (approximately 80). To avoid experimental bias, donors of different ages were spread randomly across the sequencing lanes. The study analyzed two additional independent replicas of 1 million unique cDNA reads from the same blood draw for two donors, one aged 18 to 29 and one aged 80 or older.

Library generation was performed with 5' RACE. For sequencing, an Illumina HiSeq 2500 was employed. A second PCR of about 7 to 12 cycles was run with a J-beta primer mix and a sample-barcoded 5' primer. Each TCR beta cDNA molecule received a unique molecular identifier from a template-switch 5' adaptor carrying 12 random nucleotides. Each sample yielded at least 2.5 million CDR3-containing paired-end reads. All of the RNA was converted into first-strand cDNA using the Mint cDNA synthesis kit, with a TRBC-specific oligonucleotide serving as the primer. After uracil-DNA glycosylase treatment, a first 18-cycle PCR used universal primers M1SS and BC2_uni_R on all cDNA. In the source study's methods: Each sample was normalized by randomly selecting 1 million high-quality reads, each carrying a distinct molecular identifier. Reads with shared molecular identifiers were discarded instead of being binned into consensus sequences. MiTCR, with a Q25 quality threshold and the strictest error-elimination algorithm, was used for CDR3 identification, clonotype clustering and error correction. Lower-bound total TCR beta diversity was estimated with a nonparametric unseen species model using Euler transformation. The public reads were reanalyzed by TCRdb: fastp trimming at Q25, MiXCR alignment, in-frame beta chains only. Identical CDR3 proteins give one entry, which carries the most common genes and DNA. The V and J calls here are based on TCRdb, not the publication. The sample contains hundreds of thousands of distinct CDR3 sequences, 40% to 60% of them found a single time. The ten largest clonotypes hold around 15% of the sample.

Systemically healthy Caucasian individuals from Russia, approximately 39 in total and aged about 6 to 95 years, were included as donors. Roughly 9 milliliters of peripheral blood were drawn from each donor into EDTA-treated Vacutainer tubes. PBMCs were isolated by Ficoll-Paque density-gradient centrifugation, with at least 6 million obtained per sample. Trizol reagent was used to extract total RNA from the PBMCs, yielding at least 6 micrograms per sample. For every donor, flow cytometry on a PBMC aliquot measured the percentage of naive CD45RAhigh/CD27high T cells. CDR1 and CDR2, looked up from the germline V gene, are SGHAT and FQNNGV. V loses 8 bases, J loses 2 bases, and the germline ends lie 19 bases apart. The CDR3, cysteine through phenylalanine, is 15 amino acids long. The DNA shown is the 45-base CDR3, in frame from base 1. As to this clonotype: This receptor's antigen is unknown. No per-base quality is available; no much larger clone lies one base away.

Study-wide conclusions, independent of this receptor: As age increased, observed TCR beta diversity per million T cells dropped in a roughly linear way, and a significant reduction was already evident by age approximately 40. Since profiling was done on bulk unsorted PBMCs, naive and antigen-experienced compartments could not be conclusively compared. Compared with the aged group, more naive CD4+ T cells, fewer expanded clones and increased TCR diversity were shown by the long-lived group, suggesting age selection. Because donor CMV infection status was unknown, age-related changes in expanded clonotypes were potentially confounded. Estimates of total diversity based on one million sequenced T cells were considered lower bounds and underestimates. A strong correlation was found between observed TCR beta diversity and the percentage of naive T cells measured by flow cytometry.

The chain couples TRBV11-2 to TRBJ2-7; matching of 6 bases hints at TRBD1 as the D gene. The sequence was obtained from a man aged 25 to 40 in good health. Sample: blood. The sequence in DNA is TGTGCCAGCGGCTCTACAGGGCTCTTCCCCTACGAGCAGTACTTC. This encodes CASGSTGLFPYEQYF.